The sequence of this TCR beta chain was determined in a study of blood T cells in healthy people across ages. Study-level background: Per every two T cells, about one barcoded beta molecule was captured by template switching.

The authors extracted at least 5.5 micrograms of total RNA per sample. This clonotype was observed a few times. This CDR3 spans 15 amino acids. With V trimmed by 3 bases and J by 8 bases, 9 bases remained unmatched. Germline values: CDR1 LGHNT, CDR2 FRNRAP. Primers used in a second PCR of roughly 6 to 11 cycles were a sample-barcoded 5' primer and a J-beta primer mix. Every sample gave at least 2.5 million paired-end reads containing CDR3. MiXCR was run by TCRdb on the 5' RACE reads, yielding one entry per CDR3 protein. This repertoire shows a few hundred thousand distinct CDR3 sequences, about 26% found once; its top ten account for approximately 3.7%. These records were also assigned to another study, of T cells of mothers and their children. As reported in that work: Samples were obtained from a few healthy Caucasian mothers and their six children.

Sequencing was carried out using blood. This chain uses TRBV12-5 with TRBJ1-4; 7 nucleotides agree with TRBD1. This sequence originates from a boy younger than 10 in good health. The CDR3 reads CASGFPQGGGEKLFF. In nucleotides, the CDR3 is TGTGCTAGTGGTTTCCCACAAGGAGGGGGCGAAAAACTGTTTTTT.